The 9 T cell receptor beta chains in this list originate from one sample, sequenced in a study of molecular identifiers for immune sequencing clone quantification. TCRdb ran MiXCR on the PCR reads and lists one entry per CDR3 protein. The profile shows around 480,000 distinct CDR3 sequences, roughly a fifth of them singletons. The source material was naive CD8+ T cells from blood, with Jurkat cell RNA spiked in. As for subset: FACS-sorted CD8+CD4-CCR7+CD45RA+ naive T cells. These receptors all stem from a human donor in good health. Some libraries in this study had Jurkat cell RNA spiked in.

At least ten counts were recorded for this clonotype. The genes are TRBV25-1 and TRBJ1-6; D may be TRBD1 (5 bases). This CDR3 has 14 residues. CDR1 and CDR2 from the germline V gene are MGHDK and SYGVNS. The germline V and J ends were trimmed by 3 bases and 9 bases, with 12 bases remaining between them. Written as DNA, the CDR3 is TGTGCCAGCAGTGACGAGGGGTTAGCTTCACCCCTCCACTTT. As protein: CASSDEGLASPLHF.

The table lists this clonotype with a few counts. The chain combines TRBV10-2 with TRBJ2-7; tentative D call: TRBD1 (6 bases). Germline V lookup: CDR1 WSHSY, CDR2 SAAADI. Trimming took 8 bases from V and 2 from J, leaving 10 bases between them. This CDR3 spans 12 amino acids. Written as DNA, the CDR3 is TGCGCCAGCCGGGACACGCCCTACGAGCAGTACTTC. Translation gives CASRDTPYEQYF.

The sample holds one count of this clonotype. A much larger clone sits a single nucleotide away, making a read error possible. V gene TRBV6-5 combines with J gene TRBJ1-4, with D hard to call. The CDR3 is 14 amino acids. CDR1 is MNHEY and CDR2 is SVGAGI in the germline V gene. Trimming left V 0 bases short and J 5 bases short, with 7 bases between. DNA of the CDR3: TGTGCCAGCAGTTACTCGGGTCGCAATGAAAAACTGTTTTTT. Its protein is CASSYSGRNEKLFF.

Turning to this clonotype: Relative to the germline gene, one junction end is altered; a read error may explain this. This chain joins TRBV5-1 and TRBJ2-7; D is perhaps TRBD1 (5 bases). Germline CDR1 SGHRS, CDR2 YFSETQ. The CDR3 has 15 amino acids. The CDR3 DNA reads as TGCGCCAGCAGCGTCCCCCCAGGGAAGGCGAACGAGCGGTACTTC. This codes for CASSVPPGKANERYF.

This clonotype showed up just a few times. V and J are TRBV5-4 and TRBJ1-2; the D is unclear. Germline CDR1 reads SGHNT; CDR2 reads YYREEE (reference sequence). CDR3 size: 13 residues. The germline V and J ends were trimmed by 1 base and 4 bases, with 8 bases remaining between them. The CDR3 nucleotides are TGTGCCAGCAGCTTGTCAGGAACCTATGGCTACACCTTC. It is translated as CASSLSGTYGYTF.

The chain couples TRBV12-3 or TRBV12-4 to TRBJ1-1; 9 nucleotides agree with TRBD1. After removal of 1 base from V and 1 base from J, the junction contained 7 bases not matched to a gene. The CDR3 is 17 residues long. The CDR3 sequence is CASSLGGQGRGNTEAFF. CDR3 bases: TGTGCCAGCAGTTTAGGGGGACAGGGTAGGGGGAACACTGAAGCTTTCTTT.

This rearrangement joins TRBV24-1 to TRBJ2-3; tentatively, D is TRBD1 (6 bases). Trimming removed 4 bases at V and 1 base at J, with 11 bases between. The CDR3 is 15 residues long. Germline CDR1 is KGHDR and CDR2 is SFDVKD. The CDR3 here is CATSDHRDGTDTQYF. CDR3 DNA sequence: TGTGCCACCAGTGACCACAGGGATGGCACAGATACGCAGTATTTT.

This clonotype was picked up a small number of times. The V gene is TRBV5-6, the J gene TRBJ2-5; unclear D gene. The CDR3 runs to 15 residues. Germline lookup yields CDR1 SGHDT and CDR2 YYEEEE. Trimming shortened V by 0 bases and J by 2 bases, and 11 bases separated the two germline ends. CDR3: CASSLVRAEQETQYF. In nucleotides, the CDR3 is TGTGCCAGCAGCTTGGTCCGGGCCGAACAAGAGACCCAGTACTTC.

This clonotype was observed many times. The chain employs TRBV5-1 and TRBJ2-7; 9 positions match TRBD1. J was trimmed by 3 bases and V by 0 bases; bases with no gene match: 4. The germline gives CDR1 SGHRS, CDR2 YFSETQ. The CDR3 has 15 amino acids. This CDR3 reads CASSLGQGGLYEQYF. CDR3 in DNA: TGCGCCAGCAGCTTGGGACAGGGGGGGCTCTACGAGCAGTACTTC. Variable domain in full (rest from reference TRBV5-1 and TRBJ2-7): KAGVTQTPRYLIKTRGQQVTLSCSPISGHRSVSWYQQTPGQGLQFLFEYFSETQRNKGNFPGRFSGRQFSNSRSEMNVSTLELGDSALYLCASSLGQGGLYEQYFGPGTRLTVT.